This entry lists 11 T cell receptor beta chains sequenced from one sample in a study of shared T cell receptors in the human thymus. Assay: immunoSEQ multiplex PCR; the TCRdb copy retains only in-frame clones and omits some. The table records about 730,000 clones, 70% to 90% of them present only once. These data are also associated with another study on human thymus T cells.

Sequencing was performed on thymocytes. These receptors were collected from a girl under two years old with a congenital heart defect.

In its sample, this clone was seen a few times. This chain uses TRBV4-2 with TRBJ2-7, with a tentative D call TRBD2 (6 bases). V lost 3 bases, J lost 5 bases, and 29 bases lay in between. Germline values: CDR1 LGHNA, CDR2 YNFKEQ. The CDR3 sequence is 19 residues long. CDR3: CASSHRGRGIYDSRDEQYF. For the CDR3, the DNA is TGTGCCAGCAGCCATCGTGGGCGGGGCATCTACGATTCGAGGGACGAGCAGTACTTC.

The chain links TRBV7-9 to TRBJ1-5, with a weak D call TRBD1 (5 bases). The CDR3 covers 12 residues. The germline V gene has CDR1 SEHNR and CDR2 FQNEAQ (reference sequence). The germline V and J ends were trimmed by 0 bases and 9 bases, with 6 bases remaining between them. This CDR3 is CASSLAGRPQHF. The CDR3 DNA follows: TGTGCCAGCAGCTTAGCGGGGCGGCCCCAGCATTTT.

The chain recombines TRBV14 with TRBJ2-3; 9 bases match TRBD1. The length of the CDR3 is 14 residues. Unmatched junction bases numbered 6, after V lost 6 bases and J lost 5 bases. CDR1 SGHDN and CDR2 FVKESK come from the germline V gene. The CDR3 reads CASSDRGGRDTQYF. Here the CDR3 DNA reads TGTGCCAGCAGTGACAGGGGGGGCCGAGATACGCAGTATTTT.

The V gene is TRBV4-3, the J gene TRBJ1-5; unclear D gene. The V gene's germline CDR1 is LGHNA and CDR2 YSLEER. The CDR3 is 14 amino acids. V lost 0 bases to trimming and J lost 1 base, with 4 bases between them. The CDR3 reads CASSQDISNQPQHF. CDR3 DNA: TGCGCCAGCAGCCAAGATATAAGCAATCAGCCCCAGCATTTT.

This clone was detected only once. This chain joins TRBV6-5 and TRBJ1-2; 11 positions match TRBD1. Trimming removed 6 bases from V and 6 bases from J; junction bases left unmatched: 0. CDR3 size: 12 residues. Germline-derived CDR1 and CDR2 are MNHEY and SVGAGI. CDR3 sequence: CASRDRGHGYTF. DNA for the CDR3: TGTGCCAGCAGGGACAGGGGGCATGGCTACACCTTC.

V usage is TRBV4-3 and J usage is TRBJ2-3; 8 positions agree with TRBD1. V trimming: 4 bases; J trimming: 3 bases; junction bases outside the gene matches: 24. The CDR3 has 21 amino acids. The germline V gene has CDR1 LGHNA and CDR2 YSLEER. DNA for the CDR3: TGCGCCAGCAGCCCACGATCTTGGTTCTTAAGAAGGACAGGGATTACAGATACGCAGTATTTT. Protein: CASSPRSWFLRRTGITDTQYF.

This clone has just a few counts. In DNA, the CDR3 is TGTGCCAGCACACGGGACAGGCGCTCTGGAAACACCATATATTTT. Amino acid sequence: CASTRDRRSGNTIYF. The chain joins TRBV28 to TRBJ1-3, with TRBD1 identical over 8 bases. The CDR3 consists of 15 residues. Germline V CDR1 and CDR2: MDHEN, SYDVKM. V lost 7 bases, J lost 0 bases, and 5 bases stayed unmatched.

V and J are TRBV28 and TRBJ1-4; D is unresolved. The CDR3 is 12 amino acids. The germline V and J ends were trimmed by 11 bases and 5 bases, with 12 bases remaining between them. CDR1 is MDHEN, CDR2 SYDVKM, per germline. The chain's CDR3 is CASQLPNEKLFF. CDR3 coding DNA: TGTGCCTCTCAGTTACCGAATGAAAAACTGTTTTTT.

The sample holds one count of this clone. The chain employs TRBV9 and TRBJ2-7; 9 bases are a match to TRBD2. The CDR3 runs 13 residues. Trimming at V came to 4 bases and at J to 5 bases, leaving 4 bases not matched to a gene. Germline values: CDR1 SGDLS, CDR2 YYNGEE. The DNA for the CDR3 is TGTGCCAGCAGCCCTGCGGGAGGGGACGAGCAGTACTTC. Translation: CASSPAGGDEQYF.

The rearrangement joins TRBV6-5 to TRBJ2-1, with D hard to call. The germline V gene has CDR1 MNHEY and CDR2 SVGAGI. V shed 5 bases and J shed 6 bases, with 5 bases lying between them. There are 11 residues in the CDR3. CDR3 in amino acids: CASSPGNEQFF. In DNA, the CDR3 is TGTGCCAGCAGTCCCGGCAATGAGCAGTTCTTC.

This chain's CDR3 is CASSLRGLVPDEQYF. The CDR3 bases are TGTGCCAGCAGCTTAAGAGGGCTGGTTCCGGACGAGCAGTACTTC. The chain links TRBV11-2 to TRBJ2-7; possible D gene TRBD2, 5 bases. The CDR3 has 15 residues. The germline CDR1 and CDR2 sequences are SGHAT and FQNNGV. V shed 2 bases and J shed 5 bases, with 16 bases lying between them.